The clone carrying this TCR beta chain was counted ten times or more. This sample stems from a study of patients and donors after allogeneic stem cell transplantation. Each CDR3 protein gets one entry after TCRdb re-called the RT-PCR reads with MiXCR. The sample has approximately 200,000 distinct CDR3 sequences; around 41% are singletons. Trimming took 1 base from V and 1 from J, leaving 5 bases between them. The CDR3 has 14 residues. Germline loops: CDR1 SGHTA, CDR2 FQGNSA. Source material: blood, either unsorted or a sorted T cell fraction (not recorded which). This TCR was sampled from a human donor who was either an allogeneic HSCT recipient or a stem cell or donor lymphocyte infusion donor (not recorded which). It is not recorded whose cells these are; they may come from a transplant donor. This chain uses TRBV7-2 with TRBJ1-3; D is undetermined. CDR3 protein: CASSLVGSGNTIYF. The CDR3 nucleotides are TGTGCCAGCAGCTTAGTGGGTTCTGGAAACACCATATATTTT.